Given below is one T cell receptor beta chain in context. TCRdb keeps only in-frame clones here, not all; method: immunoSEQ multiplex PCR. The sample yields roughly 7,400 clones, roughly 74% seen once. This record belongs to a study of T cell repertoires in ileal Crohn's disease. V lost 3 bases, J lost 0 bases, and 10 bases lay in between. Germline V gene lookup returns CDR1 SGHVS and CDR2 FQNEAQ. The CDR3 contains 15 residues. Time point denoted: neoterminal ileum biopsy at postoperative endoscopy, about 6 months after surgery. This clonotype was obtained from an adult with Crohn's disease. This sequence joins TRBV7-8 and TRBJ2-3; tentatively, D is TRBD2 (5 bases). Sequenced sample: ileal tissue. This CDR3 is CASSLEWTSTDTQYF. CDR3 nucleotides: TGTGCCAGCAGCTTGGAGTGGACTAGCACAGATACGCAGTATTTT.